This T cell receptor beta chain was obtained from a study of radiotherapy plus CTLA-4 blockade in lung cancer. Study-level background: Among patients, under 20% showed objective responses, and around 30% had disease control.

This CDR3 spans 15 amino acids. Trimming removed 5 bases from V and 7 bases from J; junction bases left unmatched: 6. CDR1 is MDHEN, CDR2 SYDVKM, per germline. To note about this clone: Its specificity is unknown.

Study results and limitations: Radiotherapy plus ipilimumab was followed by expansion in blood of tumor-derived TCR clones.

TCRdb's table, derived via immunoSEQ multiplex PCR, lists solely in-frame clones and lacks some. The sample has more than 75,000 clones, under 85% seen once. People whose metastatic non-small-cell lung cancer was chemo-refractory got focal radiation along with CTLA-4 blockade by ipilimumab. The chain joins TRBV28 to TRBJ1-5; the match to TRBD1 covers 12 bases. The sequenced sample was peripheral blood, obtained from a patient treated with radiotherapy plus ipilimumab. The sequence was obtained from a human donor with non-small cell lung cancer who had a partial response to radiotherapy plus ipilimumab. Some clones in this sample may be carry-over from other donors' samples. CDR3: CASSPRDRGHQPQHF. CDR3 DNA: TGTGCCAGCAGTCCCCGGGACAGGGGGCACCAGCCCCAGCATTTT.